Below are 17 T cell receptor beta chains sequenced from a single sample in a study of T cell changes during pregnancy in multiple sclerosis. The assay was immunoSEQ multiplex PCR, and TCRdb's table has in-frame clones only and misses some. This sample has 95,000 to 150,000 clones, with roughly 92% found just once. Sequencing used peripheral blood, obtained before pregnancy. These TCRs come from a female donor with multiple sclerosis, enrolled in a pregnancy study.

The V gene is TRBV9, the J gene TRBJ1-2; TRBD1 is a possible D gene (6 bases). CDR1 SGDLS and CDR2 YYNGEE come from the germline V gene. V lost 4 bases to trimming and J lost 2 bases, with 15 bases between them. This CDR3 comprises 15 residues. The chain's CDR3 is CASSPRDMGNYGYTF. DNA for the CDR3: TGTGCCAGCAGCCCCCGGGACATGGGGAACTATGGCTACACCTTC.

The chain couples TRBV9 to TRBJ1-4; 11 bases are a match to TRBD1. CDR3 size: 14 residues. Trimming removed 4 bases from V and 8 bases from J; junction bases left unmatched: 4. Germline CDR1 is SGDLS and CDR2 is YYNGEE. DNA for the CDR3: TGTGCCAGCAGCCTGGACAGGGGGCGAGAAAAACTGTTTTTT. It translates to CASSLDRGREKLFF.

The chain uses TRBV9 and TRBJ1-1; D might be TRBD1 (6 bases). The CDR3 sequence is 20 residues long. Germline V gene sequence: CDR1 SGDLS, CDR2 YYNGEE. Trimming took 0 bases from V and 4 from J, leaving 28 bases between them. The CDR3 DNA reads TGTGCCAGCAGCGTAGCTACATCGGTGGGGACACAGGGCCTTGGCACTGAAGCTTTCTTT. Protein sequence: CASSVATSVGTQGLGTEAFF.

The V call is TRBV18, the J call TRBJ1-2; 8 positions agree with TRBD1. The germline V gene encodes CDR1 KGHSH and CDR2 LQKENI. The CDR3 contains 16 residues. The V gene end was trimmed by 4 bases and the J gene end by 3 bases; junction bases not matched to a gene: 10. CDR3 residues: CASSLPGQGEDYGYTF. As DNA, the CDR3 is TGTGCCAGCTCACTACCTGGACAGGGAGAAGACTATGGCTACACCTTC. The variable domain in full, completed from reference TRBV18 and TRBJ1-2, reads NAGVMQNPRHLVRRRGQEARLRCSPMKGHSHVYWYRQLPEEGLKFMVYLQKENIIDESGMPKERFSAEFPKEGPSILRIQQVVRGDSAAYFCASSLPGQGEDYGYTFGSGTRLTVV.

The chain carries TRBV4-2 and TRBJ2-2; D might be TRBD2 (5 bases). Per germline, CDR1 LGHNA and CDR2 YNFKEQ. CDR3 size: 15 residues. Between the trimmed V and J ends, which lost 2 bases and 2 bases, there was a span of 9 bases. The DNA of the CDR3 is TGTGCCAGCAGCCAAAGCGGCTCTAACACCGGGGAGCTGTTTTTT. It translates to CASSQSGSNTGELFF.

The chain couples TRBV6-1 to TRBJ2-2; 7 bases map to TRBD1. This CDR3 has 14 amino acids. Germline lookup yields CDR1 MNHNS and CDR2 SASEGT. After removal of 11 bases from V and 0 bases from J, the junction contained 6 bases not matched to a gene. The CDR3: CAATGAANTGELFF. For the CDR3, the DNA is TGTGCCGCTACAGGGGCGGCGAACACCGGGGAGCTGTTTTTT.

The rearrangement joins TRBV30 to TRBJ1-1; D may be TRBD1 (5 bases). Trimming cost V 0 bases and J 3 bases, with 14 bases left between them. Germline lookup yields CDR1 GTSNPN and CDR2 SVGIG (reference sequence). CDR3 size: 15 residues. In DNA form, the CDR3 reads TGTGCCTGGAGTGTACTCGGAGGGGTGGACACTGAAGCTTTCTTT. Translated, it gives CAWSVLGGVDTEAFF.

About this clone itself: Other DNA sequences from this sample encode an identical CDR3 as well. The J gene is TRBJ1-6, the V gene TRBV6-5, with 9 bases matching TRBD1. The CDR3 is 15 residues long. Per the germline V gene, CDR1 is MNHEY and CDR2 is SVGAGI. Germline trimming cut 2 bases from V and 10 bases from J; bases unmatched to any gene: 6. This chain's CDR3 is CASSYRGQGGSPLHF. The DNA for the CDR3 is TGTGCCAGCAGTTACAGGGGACAGGGAGGCTCACCCCTCCACTTT.

DNA for the CDR3: TGTGCCAGCAGCCTCAGGGGGGTACCTCATCTTGGAGAGCAGTTCTTC. It encodes CASSLRGVPHLGEQFF. The chain is built from TRBV14 and TRBJ2-1; TRBD1 might be the D (7 bases). The CDR3 is 16 amino acids. CDR1 SGHDN and CDR2 FVKESK come from the germline V gene. With 4 bases removed from V and 10 bases from J, the gap between germline ends came to 23 bases.

The chain couples TRBV28 to TRBJ2-7; TRBD2 matches 11 bases. V lost 5 bases, J lost 4 bases, and 4 bases stayed unmatched. In germline, CDR1 is MDHEN, CDR2 SYDVKM. CDR3 length: 14 amino acids. CDR3 sequence: CASSRLAGTYEQYF. The CDR3 DNA reads as TGTGCCAGCAGTCGACTAGCGGGAACTTACGAGCAGTACTTC.

This chain links TRBV4-2 with TRBJ2-5; D may be TRBD1 (6 bases). The V gene's germline CDR1 is LGHNA and CDR2 YNFKEQ. Trimming took off 4 bases at V and 1 base at J, with 10 bases between the two ends. CDR3 length: 14 amino acids. The CDR3 nucleotides are TGTGCCAGCAGCCCTCGGGACACCCAAGAGACCCAGTACTTC. The encoded protein is CASSPRDTQETQYF.

The J gene is TRBJ1-4, the V gene TRBV19; TRBD1 is a possible D gene (6 bases). V was pared by 1 base and J by 2 bases, with 11 bases between. The CDR3 covers 16 residues. CDR1 and CDR2 from the germline V gene are LNHDA and SQIVND (reference sequence). CDR3 sequence (DNA): TGTGCCAGTAGTATAGGAGGGGGTGCGACTAATGAAAAACTGTTTTTT. This codes for CASSIGGGATNEKLFF. Variable domain in full (rest from reference TRBV19 and TRBJ1-4): DGGITQSPKYLFRKEGQNVTLSCEQNLNHDAMYWYRQDPGQGLRLIYYSQIVNDFQKGDIAEGYSVSREKKESFPLTVTSAQKNPTAFYLCASSIGGGATNEKLFFGSGTQLSVL.

The gene calls are TRBV29-1 and TRBJ2-3, with TRBD1 matching over 7 bases. The CDR3 has 15 amino acids. Germline CDR1 and CDR2: SQVTM and ANQGSEA. The junction had 6 bases not matched to a gene; V was cut back by 1 base and J by 2 bases. CDR3 DNA: TGCAGCGTTGAAGGGGGACAGCTTTTCACAGATACGCAGTATTTT. Translating it yields CSVEGGQLFTDTQYF.

This clone was picked up a small number of times. The V call is TRBV2, the J call TRBJ1-6, with 10 bases matching TRBD1. Germline V gene sequence: CDR1 SNHLY, CDR2 FYNNEI. The V gene end was trimmed by 6 bases and the J gene end by 5 bases; junction bases not matched to a gene: 4. This CDR3 is built from 15 residues. In nucleotides, the CDR3 is TGTGCCAGCAGACCGGGACAGGGGCATAATTCACCCCTCCACTTT. Residues: CASRPGQGHNSPLHF.

V is TRBV27 and J is TRBJ1-1; D perhaps matches TRBD1 (6 bases). Germline CDR1 MNHEY, CDR2 SMNVEV (reference sequence). Trimming took off 1 base at V and 1 base at J, with 10 bases between the two ends. This CDR3 has 15 residues. The chain's CDR3 is CASSLLGASNTEAFF. The CDR3 DNA is TGTGCCAGCAGTTTATTGGGGGCGTCGAACACTGAAGCTTTCTTT.

The chain combines TRBV5-8 with TRBJ2-1; D is perhaps TRBD2 (6 bases). Germline CDR1 is SGHTS and CDR2 is YDEGEE. The CDR3 totals 15 residues. V shed 0 bases and J shed 4 bases, with 11 bases lying between them. The CDR3 nucleotides are TGTGCCAGCAGCTTGGAGGGCGGGGCGTACAATGAGCAGTTCTTC. Residues: CASSLEGGAYNEQFF.

This chain uses TRBV19 with TRBJ1-1, with 7 nucleotides matching TRBD1. CDR1 and CDR2 from the germline V gene are LNHDA and SQIVND (reference sequence). The CDR3 sequence is 14 residues long. The V and J ends lost 4 bases and 2 bases, in that order; junction bases with no gene match: 4. The CDR3 reads CASSTAGGNTEAFF. CDR3 nucleotide sequence: TGTGCCAGTAGTACGGCAGGGGGTAACACTGAAGCTTTCTTT. The full variable domain, rest sourced from reference TRBV19 and TRBJ1-1, is DGGITQSPKYLFRKEGQNVTLSCEQNLNHDAMYWYRQDPGQGLRLIYYSQIVNDFQKGDIAEGYSVSREKKESFPLTVTSAQKNPTAFYLCASSTAGGNTEAFFGQGTRLTVV.